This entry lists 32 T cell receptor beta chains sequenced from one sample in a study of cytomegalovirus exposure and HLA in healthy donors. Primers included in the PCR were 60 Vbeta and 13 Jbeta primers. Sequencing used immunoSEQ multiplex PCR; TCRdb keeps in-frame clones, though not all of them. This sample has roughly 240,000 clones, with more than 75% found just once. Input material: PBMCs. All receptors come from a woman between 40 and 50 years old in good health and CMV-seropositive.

The CDR3 DNA sequence: TGTGCCAGCAGCCAGAGGTTAGAGACTCGCACAGATACGCAGTATTTT. Translation: CASSQRLETRTDTQYF. The rearrangement uses TRBV5-4 and TRBJ2-3; D gene uncertain. V lost 4 bases and J lost 1, with 16 bases in between. CDR1 is SGHNT and CDR2 is YYREEE in the germline V gene (reference sequence). CDR3 length equals 16 residues.

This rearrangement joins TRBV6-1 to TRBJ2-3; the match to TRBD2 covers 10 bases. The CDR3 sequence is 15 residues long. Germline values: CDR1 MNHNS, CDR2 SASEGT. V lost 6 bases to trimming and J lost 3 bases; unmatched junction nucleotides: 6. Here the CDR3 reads CASRTFSGGTDTQYF. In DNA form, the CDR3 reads TGTGCCAGCAGGACCTTTAGCGGGGGGACAGATACGCAGTATTTT.

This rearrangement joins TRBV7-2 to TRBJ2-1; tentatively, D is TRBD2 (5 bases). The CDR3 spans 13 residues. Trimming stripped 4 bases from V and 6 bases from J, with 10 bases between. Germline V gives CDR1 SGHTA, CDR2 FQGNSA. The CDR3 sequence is CASSSTMANEQFF. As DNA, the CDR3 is TGTGCCAGCAGCTCGACTATGGCCAATGAGCAGTTCTTC.

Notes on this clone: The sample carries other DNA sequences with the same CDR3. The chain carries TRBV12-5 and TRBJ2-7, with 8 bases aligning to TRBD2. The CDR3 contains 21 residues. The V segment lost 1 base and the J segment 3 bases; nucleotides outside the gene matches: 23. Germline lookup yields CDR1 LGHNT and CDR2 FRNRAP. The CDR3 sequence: CASGLARPGSGSLGANYEQYF. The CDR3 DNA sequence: TGTGCTAGTGGTTTGGCCCGCCCCGGCAGCGGGAGTTTAGGCGCCAACTACGAGCAGTACTTC.

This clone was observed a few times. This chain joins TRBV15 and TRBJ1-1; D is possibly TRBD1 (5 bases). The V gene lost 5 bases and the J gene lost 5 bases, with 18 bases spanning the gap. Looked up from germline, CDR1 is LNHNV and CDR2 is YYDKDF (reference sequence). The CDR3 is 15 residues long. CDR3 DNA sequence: TGTGCCACCAGCTCCCCGCGGGACGGTCAGACTGAAGCTTTCTTT. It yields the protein CATSSPRDGQTEAFF.

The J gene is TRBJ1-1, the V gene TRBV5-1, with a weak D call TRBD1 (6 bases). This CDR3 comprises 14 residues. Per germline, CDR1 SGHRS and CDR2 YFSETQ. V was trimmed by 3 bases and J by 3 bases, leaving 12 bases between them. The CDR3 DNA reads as TGCGCCAGCAGCTCAGTCAGGGGAGACACTGAAGCTTTCTTT. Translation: CASSSVRGDTEAFF.

Here the CDR3 reads CASSSADRNTEAFF. The CDR3 region has the DNA TGTGCCAGCAGTTCCGCGGACAGGAACACTGAAGCTTTCTTT. The chain combines TRBV28 with TRBJ1-1, with a weak D call TRBD1 (6 bases). CDR1 and CDR2 from the germline V gene are MDHEN and SYDVKM. V shed 4 bases and J shed 1 base, with 10 bases lying between them. The CDR3 sequence is 14 residues long.

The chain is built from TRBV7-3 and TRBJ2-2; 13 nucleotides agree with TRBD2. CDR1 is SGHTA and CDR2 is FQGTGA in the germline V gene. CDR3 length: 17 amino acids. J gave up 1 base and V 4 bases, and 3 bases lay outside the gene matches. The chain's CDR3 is CASSSRTSGGNTGELFF. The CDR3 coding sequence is TGTGCCAGCAGCTCACGGACTAGCGGGGGGAACACCGGGGAGCTGTTTTTT. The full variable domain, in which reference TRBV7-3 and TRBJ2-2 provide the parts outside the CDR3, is GAGVSQTPSNKVTEKGKYVELRCDPISGHTALYWYRQSLGQGPEFLIYFQGTGAADDSGLPNDRFFAVRPEGSVSTLKIQRTERGDSAVYLCASSSRTSGGNTGELFFGEGSRLTVL.

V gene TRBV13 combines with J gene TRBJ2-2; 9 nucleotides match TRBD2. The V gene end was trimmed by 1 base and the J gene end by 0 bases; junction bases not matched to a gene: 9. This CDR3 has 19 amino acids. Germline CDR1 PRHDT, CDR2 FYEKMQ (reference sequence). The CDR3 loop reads CASSLESWAGGSNTGELFF. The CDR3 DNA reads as TGTGCCAGCAGCTTAGAGAGTTGGGCGGGAGGGTCGAACACCGGGGAGCTGTTTTTT.

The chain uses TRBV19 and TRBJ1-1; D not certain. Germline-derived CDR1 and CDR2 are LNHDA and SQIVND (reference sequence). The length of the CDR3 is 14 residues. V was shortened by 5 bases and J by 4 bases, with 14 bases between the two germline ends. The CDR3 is CASSLSGAGTEAFF. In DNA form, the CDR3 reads TGTGCCAGTAGTCTCTCGGGCGCGGGCACTGAAGCTTTCTTT.

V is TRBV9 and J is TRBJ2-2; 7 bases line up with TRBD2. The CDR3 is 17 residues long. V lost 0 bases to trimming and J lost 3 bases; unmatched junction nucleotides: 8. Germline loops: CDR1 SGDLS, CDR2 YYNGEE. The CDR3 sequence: CASSVVLGGGDTGELFF. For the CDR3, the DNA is TGTGCCAGCAGCGTAGTACTTGGGGGAGGGGACACCGGGGAGCTGTTTTTT.

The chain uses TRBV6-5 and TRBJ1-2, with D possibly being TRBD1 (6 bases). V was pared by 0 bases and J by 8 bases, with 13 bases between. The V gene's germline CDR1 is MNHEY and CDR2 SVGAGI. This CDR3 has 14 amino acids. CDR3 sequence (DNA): TGTGCCAGCAGTTACTCGGGTAGGGGACACGGCTACACCTTC. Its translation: CASSYSGRGHGYTF.

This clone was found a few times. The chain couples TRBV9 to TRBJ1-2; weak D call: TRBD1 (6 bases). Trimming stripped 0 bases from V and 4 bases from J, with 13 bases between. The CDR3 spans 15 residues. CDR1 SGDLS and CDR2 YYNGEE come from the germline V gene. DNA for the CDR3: TGTGCCAGCAGCGTAGATGCAGGGGCTGGCTATGGCTACACCTTC. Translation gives CASSVDAGAGYGYTF.

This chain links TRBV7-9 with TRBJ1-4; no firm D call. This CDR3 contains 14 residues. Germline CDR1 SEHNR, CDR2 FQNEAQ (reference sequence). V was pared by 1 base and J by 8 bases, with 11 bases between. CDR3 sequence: CASSLGASGEKLFF. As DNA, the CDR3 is TGTGCCAGCAGCTTAGGGGCATCGGGAGAAAAACTGTTTTTT. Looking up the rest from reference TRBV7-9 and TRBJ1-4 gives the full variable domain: DTGVSQNPRHKITKRGQNVTFRCDPISEHNRLYWYRQTLGQGPEFLTYFQNEAQLEKSRLLSDRFSAERPKGSFSTLEIQRTEQGDSAMYLCASSLGASGEKLFFGSGTQLSVL.

The CDR3 loop is CASSPGSAYQETQYF. Here the CDR3 DNA reads TGTGCCAGCAGCCCGGGTTCAGCGTACCAAGAGACCCAGTACTTC. The rearrangement uses TRBV9 and TRBJ2-5; unclear D gene. This CDR3 has 15 residues. V was cut by 4 bases and J by 0 bases, with 13 bases left in between. Germline V lookup: CDR1 SGDLS, CDR2 YYNGEE. The full variable domain, in which reference TRBV9 and TRBJ2-5 provide the parts outside the CDR3, is DSGVTQTPKHLITATGQRVTLRCSPRSGDLSVYWYQQSLDQGLQFLIQYYNGEERAKGNILERFSAQQFPDLHSELNLSSLELGDSALYFCASSPGSAYQETQYFGPGTRLLVL.

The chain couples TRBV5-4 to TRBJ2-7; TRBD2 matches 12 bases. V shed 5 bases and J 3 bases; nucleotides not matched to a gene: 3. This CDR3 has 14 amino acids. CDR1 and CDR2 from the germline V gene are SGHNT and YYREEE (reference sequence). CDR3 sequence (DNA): TGTGCCAGCAGATCGGGACTAGCGGGCTACGAGCAGTACTTC. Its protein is CASRSGLAGYEQYF.

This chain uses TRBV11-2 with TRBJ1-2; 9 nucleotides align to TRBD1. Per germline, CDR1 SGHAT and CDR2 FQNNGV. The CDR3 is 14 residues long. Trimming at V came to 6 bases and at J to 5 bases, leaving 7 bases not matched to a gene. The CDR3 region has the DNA TGTGCCAGCAGTTCCGACAGGGGGTATTATGGCTACACCTTC. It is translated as CASSSDRGYYGYTF.

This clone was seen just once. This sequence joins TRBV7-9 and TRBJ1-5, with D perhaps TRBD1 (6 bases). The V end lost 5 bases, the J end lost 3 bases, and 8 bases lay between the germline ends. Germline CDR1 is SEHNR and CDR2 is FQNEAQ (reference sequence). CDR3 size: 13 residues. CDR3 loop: CASSRTVNQPQHF. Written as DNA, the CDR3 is TGTGCCAGCAGCCGGACAGTCAATCAGCCCCAGCATTTT.

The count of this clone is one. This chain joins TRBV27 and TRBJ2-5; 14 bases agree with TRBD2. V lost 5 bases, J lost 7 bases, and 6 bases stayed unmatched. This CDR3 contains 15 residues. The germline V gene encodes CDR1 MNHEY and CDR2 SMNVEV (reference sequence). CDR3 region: CASSPTGTSGGTQYF. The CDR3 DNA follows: TGTGCCAGCAGTCCCACCGGGACTAGCGGGGGGACCCAGTACTTC.

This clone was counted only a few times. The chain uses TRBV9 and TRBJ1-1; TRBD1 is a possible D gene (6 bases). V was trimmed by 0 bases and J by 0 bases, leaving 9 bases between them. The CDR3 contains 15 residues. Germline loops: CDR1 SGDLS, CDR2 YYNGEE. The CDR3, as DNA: TGTGCCAGCAGCGTAGCCGCAGGGGTGAACACTGAAGCTTTCTTT. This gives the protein CASSVAAGVNTEAFF.

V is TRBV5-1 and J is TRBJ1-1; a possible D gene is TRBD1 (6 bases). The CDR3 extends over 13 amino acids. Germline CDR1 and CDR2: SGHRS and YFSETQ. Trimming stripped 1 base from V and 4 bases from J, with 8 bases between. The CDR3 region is CASSLTGSTEAFF. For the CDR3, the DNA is TGCGCCAGCAGCTTGACAGGGAGCACTGAAGCTTTCTTT.

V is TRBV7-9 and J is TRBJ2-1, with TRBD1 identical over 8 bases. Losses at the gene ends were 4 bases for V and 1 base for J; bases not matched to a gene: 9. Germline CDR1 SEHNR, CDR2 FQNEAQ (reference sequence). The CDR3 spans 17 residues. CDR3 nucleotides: TGTGCCAGCAGCTCCCTTGGACAGGGAGGTTCCTACAATGAGCAGTTCTTC. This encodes CASSSLGQGGSYNEQFF.

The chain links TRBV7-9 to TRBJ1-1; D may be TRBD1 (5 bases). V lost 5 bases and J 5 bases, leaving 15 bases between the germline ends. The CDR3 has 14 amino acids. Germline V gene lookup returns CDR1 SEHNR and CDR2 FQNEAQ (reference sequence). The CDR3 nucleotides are TGTGCCAGCAGCCGGGACTTGGAGGAGACTGAAGCTTTCTTT. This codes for CASSRDLEETEAFF.

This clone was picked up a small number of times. The CDR3 DNA is TGTGCCAGCAGCGTAGCGGGAGGGAATGAGCAGTTCTTC. This translates into CASSVAGGNEQFF. V is TRBV9 and J is TRBJ2-1; 8 bases fit TRBD2. J lost 7 bases, V lost 0 bases, and 0 bases had no gene match. Per the germline V gene, CDR1 is SGDLS and CDR2 is YYNGEE. This CDR3 region has 13 residues.

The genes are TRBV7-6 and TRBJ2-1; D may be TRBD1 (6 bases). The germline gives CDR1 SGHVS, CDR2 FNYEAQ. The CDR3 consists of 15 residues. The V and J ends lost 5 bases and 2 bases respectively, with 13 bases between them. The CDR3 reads CASSEQGGPYNEQFF. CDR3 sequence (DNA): TGTGCCAGCAGCGAACAGGGTGGGCCCTACAATGAGCAGTTCTTC.

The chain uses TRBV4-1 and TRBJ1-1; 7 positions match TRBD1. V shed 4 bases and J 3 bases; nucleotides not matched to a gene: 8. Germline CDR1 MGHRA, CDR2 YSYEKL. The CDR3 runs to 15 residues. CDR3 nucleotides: TGCGCCAGCAGCCGCCAGGGACAGAGGGACACTGAAGCTTTCTTT. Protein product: CASSRQGQRDTEAFF.

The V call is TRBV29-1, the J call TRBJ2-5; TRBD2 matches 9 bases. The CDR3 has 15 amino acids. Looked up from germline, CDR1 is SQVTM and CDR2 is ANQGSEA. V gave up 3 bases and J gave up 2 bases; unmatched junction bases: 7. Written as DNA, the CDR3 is TGCAGCGTTGATCGGTCTAGCGGGACACAAGAGACCCAGTACTTC. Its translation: CSVDRSSGTQETQYF.

CDR3 amino acids: CASSPPDRGGAGELFF. The DNA of the CDR3 is TGTGCCAGCAGCCCGCCGGACAGGGGAGGGGCCGGGGAGCTGTTTTTT. This chain uses TRBV2 with TRBJ2-2, with 9 positions matching TRBD1. V lost 6 bases to trimming and J lost 6 bases; unmatched junction nucleotides: 11. The CDR3 is 16 residues long. CDR1 is SNHLY, CDR2 FYNNEI, per germline.

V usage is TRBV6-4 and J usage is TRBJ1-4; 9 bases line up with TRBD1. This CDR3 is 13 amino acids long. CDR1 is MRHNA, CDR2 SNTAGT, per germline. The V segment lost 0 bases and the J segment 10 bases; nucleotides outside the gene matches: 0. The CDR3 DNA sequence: TGTGCCAGCAGTGACTCGGGACAGGGAAAACTGTTTTTT. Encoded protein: CASSDSGQGKLFF.

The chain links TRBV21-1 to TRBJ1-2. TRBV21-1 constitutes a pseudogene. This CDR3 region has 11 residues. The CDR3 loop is CASSARGGYTF. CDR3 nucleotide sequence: TGTGCCAGCAGCGCCCGAGGGGGCTACACCTTC.

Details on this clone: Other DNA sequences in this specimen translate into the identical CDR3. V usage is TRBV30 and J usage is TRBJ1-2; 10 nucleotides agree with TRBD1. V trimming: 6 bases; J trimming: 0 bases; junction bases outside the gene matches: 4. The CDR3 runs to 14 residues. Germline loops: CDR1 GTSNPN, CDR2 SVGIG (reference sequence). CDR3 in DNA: TGTGCCTGTGACAGGGGGCCAGCTAACTATGGCTACACCTTC. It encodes CACDRGPANYGYTF.

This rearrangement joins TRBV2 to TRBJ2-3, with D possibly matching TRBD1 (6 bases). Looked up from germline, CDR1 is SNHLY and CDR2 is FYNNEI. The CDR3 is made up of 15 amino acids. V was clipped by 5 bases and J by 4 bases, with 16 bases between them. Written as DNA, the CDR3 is TGTGCCAGCAGTTCACCAGGGGCGGTCGCAGATACGCAGTATTTT. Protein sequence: CASSSPGAVADTQYF.